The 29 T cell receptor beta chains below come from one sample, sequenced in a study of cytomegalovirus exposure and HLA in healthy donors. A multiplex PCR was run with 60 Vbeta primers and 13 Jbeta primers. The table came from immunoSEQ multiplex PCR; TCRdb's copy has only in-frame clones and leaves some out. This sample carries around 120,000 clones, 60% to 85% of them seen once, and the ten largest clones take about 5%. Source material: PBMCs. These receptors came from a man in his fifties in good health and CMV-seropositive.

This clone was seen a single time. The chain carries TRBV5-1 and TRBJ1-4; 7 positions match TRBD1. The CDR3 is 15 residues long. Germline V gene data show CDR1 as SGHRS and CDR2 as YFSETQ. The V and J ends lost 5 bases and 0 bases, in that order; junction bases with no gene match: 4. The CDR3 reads CASRGGVSTNEKLFF. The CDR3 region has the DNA TGCGCCAGCAGAGGGGGCGTTTCAACTAATGAAAAACTGTTTTTT.

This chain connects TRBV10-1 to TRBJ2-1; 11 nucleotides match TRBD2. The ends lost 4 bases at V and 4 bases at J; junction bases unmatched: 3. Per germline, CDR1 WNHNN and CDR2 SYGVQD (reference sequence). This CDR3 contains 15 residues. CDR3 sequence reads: CASSGLAGSYNEQFF. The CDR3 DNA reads TGCGCCAGCAGTGGACTAGCGGGGTCATACAATGAGCAGTTCTTC.

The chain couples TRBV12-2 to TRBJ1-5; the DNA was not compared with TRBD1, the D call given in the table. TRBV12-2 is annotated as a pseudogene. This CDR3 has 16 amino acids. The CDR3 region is CASRSGQGLNSRPQHF. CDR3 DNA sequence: TGTGCAAGTCGCTCAGGACAGGGCCTAAATAGTCGGCCCCAGCATTTT.

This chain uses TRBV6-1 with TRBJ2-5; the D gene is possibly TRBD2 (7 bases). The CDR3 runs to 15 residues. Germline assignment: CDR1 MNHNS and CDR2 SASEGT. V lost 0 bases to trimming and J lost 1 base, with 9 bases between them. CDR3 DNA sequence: TGTGCCAGCAGTGAAGCCGGGGGGCGCCAAGAGACCCAGTACTTC. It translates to CASSEAGGRQETQYF.

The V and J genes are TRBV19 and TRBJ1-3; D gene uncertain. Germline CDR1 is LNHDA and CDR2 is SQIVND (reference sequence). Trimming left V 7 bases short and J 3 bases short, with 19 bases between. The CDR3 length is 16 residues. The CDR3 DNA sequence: TGTGCCAGTACTCGAACTCGTGACGGGTTTGGAAACACCATATATTTT. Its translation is CASTRTRDGFGNTIYF.

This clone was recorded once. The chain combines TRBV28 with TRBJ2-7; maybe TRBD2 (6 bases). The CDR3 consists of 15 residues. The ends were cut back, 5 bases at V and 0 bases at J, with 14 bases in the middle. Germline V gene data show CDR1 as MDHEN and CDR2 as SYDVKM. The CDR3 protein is CASSPPRRGSYEQYF. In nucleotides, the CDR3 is TGTGCCAGCAGTCCGCCTAGGAGGGGCTCCTACGAGCAGTACTTC.

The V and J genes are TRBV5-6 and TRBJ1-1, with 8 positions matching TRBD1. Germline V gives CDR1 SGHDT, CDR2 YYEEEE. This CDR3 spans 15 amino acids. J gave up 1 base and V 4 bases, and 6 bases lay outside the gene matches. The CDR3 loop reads CASSPTGVGNTEAFF. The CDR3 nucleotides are TGTGCCAGCAGCCCGACAGGGGTGGGGAACACTGAAGCTTTCTTT.

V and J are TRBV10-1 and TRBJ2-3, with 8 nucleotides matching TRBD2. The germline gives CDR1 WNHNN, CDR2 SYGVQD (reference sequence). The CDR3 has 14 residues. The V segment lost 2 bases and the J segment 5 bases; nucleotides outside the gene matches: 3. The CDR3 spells CASSEGLAGDTQYF. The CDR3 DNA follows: TGCGCCAGCAGTGAGGGACTAGCCGGAGATACGCAGTATTTT.

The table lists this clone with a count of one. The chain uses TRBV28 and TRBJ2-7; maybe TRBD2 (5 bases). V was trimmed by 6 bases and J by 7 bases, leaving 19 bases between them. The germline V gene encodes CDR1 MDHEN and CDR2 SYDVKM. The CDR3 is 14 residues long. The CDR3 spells CASRSRSRSGEQYF. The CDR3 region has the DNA TGTGCCAGCAGATCTCGGTCCCGTTCGGGGGAGCAGTACTTC.

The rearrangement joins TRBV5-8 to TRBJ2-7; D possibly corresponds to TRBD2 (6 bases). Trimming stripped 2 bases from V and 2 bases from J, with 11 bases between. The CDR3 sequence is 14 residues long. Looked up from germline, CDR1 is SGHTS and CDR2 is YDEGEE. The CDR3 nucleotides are TGTGCCAGCAGCTTTCGGGAGCTGGCCTACGAGCAGTACTTC. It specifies CASSFRELAYEQYF.

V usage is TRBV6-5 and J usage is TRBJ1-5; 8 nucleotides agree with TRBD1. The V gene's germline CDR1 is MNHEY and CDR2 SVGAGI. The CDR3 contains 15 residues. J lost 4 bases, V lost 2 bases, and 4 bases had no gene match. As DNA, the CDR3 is TGTGCCAGCAGTTACATACAGGGGGGAAATCAGCCCCAGCATTTT. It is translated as CASSYIQGGNQPQHF.

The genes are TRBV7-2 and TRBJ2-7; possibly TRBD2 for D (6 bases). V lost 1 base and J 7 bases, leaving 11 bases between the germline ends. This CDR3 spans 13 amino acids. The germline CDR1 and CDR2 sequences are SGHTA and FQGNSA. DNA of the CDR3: TGTGCCAGCAGCTTAGTTGGAGGGAGGGAGCAGTACTTC. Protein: CASSLVGGREQYF. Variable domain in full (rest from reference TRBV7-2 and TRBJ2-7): GAGVSQSPSNKVTEKGKDVELRCDPISGHTALYWYRQSLGQGLEFLIYFQGNSAPDKSGLPSDRFSAERTGGSVSTLTIQRTQQEDSAVYLCASSLVGGREQYFGPGTRLTVT.

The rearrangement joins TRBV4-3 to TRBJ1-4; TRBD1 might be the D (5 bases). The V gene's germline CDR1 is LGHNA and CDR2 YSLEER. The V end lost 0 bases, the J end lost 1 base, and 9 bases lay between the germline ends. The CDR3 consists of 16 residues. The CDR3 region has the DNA TGCGCCAGCAGCCAAGATATGGGGGGAACTAATGAAAAACTGTTTTTT. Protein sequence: CASSQDMGGTNEKLFF.

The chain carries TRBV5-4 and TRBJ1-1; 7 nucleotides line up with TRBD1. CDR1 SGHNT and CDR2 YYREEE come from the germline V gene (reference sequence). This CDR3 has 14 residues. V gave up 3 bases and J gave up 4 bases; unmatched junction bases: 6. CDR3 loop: CASSWGAGGTEAFF. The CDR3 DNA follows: TGTGCCAGCAGCTGGGGGGCAGGGGGCACTGAAGCTTTCTTT.

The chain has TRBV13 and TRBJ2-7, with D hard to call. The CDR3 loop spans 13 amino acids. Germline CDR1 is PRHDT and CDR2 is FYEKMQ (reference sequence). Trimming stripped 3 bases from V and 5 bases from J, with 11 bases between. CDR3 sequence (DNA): TGTGCCAGCAGCTTTCCTCCCGTAAACGAGCAGTACTTC. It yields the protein CASSFPPVNEQYF. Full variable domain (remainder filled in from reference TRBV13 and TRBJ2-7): AAGVIQSPRHLIKEKRETATLKCYPIPRHDTVYWYQQGPGQDPQFLISFYEKMQSDKGSIPDRFSAQQFSDYHSELNMSSLELGDSALYFCASSFPPVNEQYFGPGTRLTVT.

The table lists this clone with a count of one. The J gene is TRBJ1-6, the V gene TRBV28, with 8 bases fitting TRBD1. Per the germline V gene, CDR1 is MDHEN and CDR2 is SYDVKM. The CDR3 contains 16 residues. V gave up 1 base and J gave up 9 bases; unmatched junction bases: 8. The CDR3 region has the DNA TGTGCCAGCAGTTTATTGCAGGGGGCTTCAAGTTCACCCCTCCACTTT. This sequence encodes CASSLLQGASSSPLHF.

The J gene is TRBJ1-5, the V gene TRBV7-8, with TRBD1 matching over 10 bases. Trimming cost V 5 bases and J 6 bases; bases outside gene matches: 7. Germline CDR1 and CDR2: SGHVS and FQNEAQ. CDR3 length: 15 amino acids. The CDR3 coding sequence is TGTGCCAGCAGCCCACGAGGGACAGGGGTTCAGCCCCAGCATTTT. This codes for CASSPRGTGVQPQHF. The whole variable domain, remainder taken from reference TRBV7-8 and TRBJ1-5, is GAGVSQSPRYKVAKRGQDVALRCDPISGHVSLFWYQQALGQGPEFLTYFQNEAQLDKSGLPSDRFFAERPEGSVSTLKIQRTQQEDSAVYLCASSPRGTGVQPQHFGDGTRLSIL.

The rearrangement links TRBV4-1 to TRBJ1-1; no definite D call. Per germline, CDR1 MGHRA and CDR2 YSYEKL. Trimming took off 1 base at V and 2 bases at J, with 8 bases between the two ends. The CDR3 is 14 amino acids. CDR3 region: CASSQASGNTEAFF. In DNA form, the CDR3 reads TGCGCCAGCAGCCAAGCCAGTGGTAACACTGAAGCTTTCTTT.

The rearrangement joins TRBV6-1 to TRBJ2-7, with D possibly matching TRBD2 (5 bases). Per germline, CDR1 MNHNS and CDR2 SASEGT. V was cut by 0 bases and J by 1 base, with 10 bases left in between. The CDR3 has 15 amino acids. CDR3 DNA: TGTGCCAGCAGTGAAGCCTCCCGAGGGTCCTACGAGCAGTACTTC. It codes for CASSEASRGSYEQYF.

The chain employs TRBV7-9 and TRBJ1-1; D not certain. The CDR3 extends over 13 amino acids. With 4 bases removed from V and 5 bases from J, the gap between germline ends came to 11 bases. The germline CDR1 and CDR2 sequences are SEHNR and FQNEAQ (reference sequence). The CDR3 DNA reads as TGTGCCAGCAGCTATCCAGGAAGAACTGAAGCTTTCTTT. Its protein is CASSYPGRTEAFF.

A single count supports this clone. CDR3 region: CASSPPGQGGLETQYF. The CDR3 region has the DNA TGTGCCAGCTCACCACCCGGACAGGGGGGTTTAGAGACCCAGTACTTC. The chain recombines TRBV18 with TRBJ2-5; 10 nucleotides match TRBD1. The CDR3 runs to 16 residues. Germline trimming cut 0 bases from V and 4 bases from J; bases unmatched to any gene: 5. The germline CDR1 and CDR2 sequences are KGHSH and LQKENI.

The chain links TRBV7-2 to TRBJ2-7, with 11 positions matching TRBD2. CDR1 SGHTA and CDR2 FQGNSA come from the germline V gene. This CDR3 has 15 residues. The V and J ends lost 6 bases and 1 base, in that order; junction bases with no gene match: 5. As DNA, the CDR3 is TGTGCCAGCAGTCCGAGGACTAGCGGGTCCTACGAGCAGTACTTC. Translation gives CASSPRTSGSYEQYF.

CDR3 in amino acids: CASSLVGGAADTQYF. The CDR3 bases are TGTGCCAGCAGCTTGGTGGGGGGGGCCGCAGATACGCAGTATTTT. The chain couples TRBV5-6 to TRBJ2-3; perhaps TRBD2 as D (7 bases). V was cut by 0 bases and J by 4 bases, with 12 bases left in between. The CDR3 length is 15 residues. Germline CDR1 is SGHDT and CDR2 is YYEEEE.

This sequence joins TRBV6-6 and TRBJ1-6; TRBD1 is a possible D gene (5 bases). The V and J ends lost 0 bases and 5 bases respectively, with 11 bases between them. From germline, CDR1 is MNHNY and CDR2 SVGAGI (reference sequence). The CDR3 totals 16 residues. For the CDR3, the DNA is TGTGCCAGCAGTTACTCAGGAGGGGAGCATAATTCACCCCTCCACTTT. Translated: CASSYSGGEHNSPLHF.

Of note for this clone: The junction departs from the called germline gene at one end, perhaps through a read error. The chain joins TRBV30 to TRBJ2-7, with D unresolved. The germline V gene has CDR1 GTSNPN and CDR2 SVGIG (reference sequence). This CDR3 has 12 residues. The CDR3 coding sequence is TGTGCCTGGAGAACACAGCTTTACGGGCAGTACTTC. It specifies CAWRTQLYGQYF.

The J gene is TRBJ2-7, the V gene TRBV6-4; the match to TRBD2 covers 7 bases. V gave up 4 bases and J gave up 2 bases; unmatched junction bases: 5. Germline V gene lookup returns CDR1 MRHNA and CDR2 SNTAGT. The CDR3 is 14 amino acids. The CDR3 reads CASSAQRDPYEQYF. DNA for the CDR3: TGTGCCAGCAGTGCCCAGCGGGACCCCTACGAGCAGTACTTC.

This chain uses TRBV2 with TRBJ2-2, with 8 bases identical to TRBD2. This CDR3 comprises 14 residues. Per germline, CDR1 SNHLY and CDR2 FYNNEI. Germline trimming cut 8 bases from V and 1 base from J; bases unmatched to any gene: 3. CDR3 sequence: CASVLAGNTGELFF. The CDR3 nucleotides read TGTGCCAGCGTCCTAGCGGGGAACACCGGGGAGCTGTTTTTT.

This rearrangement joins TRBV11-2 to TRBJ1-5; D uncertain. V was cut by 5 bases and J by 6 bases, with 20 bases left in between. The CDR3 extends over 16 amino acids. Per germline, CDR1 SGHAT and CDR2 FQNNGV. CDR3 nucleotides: TGTGCCAGCAGCGGCCTGACTGGACCGGGAGGTCAGCCCCAGCATTTT. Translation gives CASSGLTGPGGQPQHF. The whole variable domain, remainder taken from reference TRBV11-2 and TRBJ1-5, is EAGVAQSPRYKIIEKRQSVAFWCNPISGHATLYWYQQILGQGPKLLIQFQNNGVVDDSQLPKDRFSAERLKGVDSTLKIQPAKLEDSAVYLCASSGLTGPGGQPQHFGDGTRLSIL.

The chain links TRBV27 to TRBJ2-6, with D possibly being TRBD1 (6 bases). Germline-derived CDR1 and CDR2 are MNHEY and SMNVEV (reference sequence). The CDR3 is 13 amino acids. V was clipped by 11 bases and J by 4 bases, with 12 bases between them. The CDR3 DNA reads TGTGCCGCTAGGGGGACAGGGGCCAACGTCCTGACTTTC. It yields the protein CAARGTGANVLTF.